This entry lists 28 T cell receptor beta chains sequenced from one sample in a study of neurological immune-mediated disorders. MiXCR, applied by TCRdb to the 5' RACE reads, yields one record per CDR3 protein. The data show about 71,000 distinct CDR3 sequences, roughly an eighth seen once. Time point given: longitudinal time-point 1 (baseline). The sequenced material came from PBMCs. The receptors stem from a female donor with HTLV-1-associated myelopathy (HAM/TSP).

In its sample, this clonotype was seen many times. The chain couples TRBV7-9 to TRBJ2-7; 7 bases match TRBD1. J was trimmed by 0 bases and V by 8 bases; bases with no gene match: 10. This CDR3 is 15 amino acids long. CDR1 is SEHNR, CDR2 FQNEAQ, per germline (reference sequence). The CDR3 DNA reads TGTGCCAGCCGATCTGGTTGGGACAGCTCCTACGAGCAGTACTTC. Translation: CASRSGWDSSYEQYF.

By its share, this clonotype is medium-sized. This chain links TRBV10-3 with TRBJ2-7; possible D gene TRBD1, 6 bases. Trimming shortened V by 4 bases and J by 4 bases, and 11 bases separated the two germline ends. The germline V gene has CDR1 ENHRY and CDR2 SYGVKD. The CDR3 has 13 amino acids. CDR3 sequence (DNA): TGTGCCATCAGTGGGGGTACAGGGTACGAGCAGTACTTC. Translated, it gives CAISGGTGYEQYF.

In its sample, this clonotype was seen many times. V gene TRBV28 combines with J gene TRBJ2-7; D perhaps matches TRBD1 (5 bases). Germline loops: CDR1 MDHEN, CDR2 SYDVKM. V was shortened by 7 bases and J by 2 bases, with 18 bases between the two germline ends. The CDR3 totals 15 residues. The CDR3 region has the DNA TGTGCCAGCACCACCTTCTACAGGAATACCTACGAGCAGTACTTC. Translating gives CASTTFYRNTYEQYF.

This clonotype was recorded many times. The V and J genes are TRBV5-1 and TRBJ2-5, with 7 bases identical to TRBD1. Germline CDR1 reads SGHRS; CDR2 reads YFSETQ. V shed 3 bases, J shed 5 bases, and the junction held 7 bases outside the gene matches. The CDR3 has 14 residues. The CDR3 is CASSYLGQAETQYF. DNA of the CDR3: TGCGCCAGCAGCTACCTCGGACAGGCCGAGACCCAGTACTTC.

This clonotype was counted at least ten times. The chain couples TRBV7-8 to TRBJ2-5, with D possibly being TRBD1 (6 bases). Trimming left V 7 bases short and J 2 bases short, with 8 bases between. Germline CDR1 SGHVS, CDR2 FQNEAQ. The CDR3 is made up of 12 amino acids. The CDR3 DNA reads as TGTGCCAGCACCGGACAGCAAGAGACCCAGTACTTC. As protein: CASTGQQETQYF.

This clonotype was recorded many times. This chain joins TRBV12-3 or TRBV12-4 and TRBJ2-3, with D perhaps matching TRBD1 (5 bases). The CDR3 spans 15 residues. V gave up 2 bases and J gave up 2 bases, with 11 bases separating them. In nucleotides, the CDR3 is TGTGCCAGCAGTTTACAGGGCACGGCCACAGATACGCAGTATTTT. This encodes CASSLQGTATDTQYF.

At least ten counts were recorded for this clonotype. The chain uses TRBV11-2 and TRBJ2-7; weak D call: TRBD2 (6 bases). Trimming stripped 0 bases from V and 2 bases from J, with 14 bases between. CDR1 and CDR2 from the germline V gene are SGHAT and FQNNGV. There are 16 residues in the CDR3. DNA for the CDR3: TGTGCCAGCAGCTTAGATAGGGGACGGGGGACCTACGAGCAGTACTTC. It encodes CASSLDRGRGTYEQYF.

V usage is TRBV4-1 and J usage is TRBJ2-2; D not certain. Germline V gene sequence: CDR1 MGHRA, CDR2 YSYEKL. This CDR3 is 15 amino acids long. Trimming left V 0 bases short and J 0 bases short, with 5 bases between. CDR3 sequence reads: CASSQDTTNTGELFF. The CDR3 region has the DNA TGCGCCAGCAGCCAAGATACCACGAACACCGGGGAGCTGTTTTTT.

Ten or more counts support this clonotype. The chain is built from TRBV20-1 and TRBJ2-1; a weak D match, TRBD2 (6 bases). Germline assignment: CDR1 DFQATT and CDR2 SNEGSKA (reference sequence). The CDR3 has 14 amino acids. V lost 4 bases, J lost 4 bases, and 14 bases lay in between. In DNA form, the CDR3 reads TGCAGTGCTACTGCTAGCGTAAAGTACAATGAGCAGTTCTTC. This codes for CSATASVKYNEQFF.

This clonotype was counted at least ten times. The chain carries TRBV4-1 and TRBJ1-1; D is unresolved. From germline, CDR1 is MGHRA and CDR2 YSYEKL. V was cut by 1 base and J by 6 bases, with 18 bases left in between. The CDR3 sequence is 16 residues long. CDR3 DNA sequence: TGCGCCAGCAGCCAAGGATTTGGAGGGAGTCGCGCTGAAGCTTTCTTT. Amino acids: CASSQGFGGSRAEAFF.

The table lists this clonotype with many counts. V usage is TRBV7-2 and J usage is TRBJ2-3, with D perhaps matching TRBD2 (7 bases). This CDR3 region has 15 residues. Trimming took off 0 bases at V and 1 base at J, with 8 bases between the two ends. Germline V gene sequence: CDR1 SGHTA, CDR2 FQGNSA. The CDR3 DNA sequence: TGTGCCAGCAGCTTAGCGGGGGGGCGCACAGATACGCAGTATTTT. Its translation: CASSLAGGRTDTQYF.

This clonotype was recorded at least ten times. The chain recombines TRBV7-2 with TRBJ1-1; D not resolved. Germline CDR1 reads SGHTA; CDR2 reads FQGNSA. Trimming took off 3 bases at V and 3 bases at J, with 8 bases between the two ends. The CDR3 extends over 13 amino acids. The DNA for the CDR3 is TGTGCCAGCAGCTTCAGTTATGACACTGAAGCTTTCTTT. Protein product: CASSFSYDTEAFF.

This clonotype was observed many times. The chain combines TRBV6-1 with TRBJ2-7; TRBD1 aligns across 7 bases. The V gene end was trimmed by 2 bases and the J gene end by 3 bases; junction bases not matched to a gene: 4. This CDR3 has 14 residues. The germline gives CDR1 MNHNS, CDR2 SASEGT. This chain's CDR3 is CASSEPGQNYEQYF. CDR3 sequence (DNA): TGTGCCAGCAGTGAACCGGGACAGAACTACGAGCAGTACTTC.

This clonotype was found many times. The CDR3 spells CSASLSVSGELFF. The DNA of the CDR3 is TGCAGTGCTAGTCTAAGTGTCTCCGGGGAGCTGTTTTTT. The gene calls are TRBV20-1 and TRBJ2-2; no clear D. V lost 3 bases to trimming and J lost 6 bases, with 11 bases between them. CDR3 length equals 13 residues. CDR1 and CDR2 from the germline V gene are DFQATT and SNEGSKA (reference sequence).

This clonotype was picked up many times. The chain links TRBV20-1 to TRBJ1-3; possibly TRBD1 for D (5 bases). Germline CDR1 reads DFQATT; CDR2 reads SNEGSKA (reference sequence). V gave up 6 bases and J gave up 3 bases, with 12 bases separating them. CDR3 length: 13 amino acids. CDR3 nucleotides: TGCAGTGCCTCCCGGGGGAGTGGAAACACCATATATTTT. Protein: CSASRGSGNTIYF.

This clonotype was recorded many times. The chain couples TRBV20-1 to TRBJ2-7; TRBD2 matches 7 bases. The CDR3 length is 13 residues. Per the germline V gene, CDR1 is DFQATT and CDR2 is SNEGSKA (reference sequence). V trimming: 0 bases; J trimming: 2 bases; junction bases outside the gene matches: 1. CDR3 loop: CSAREAGAYEQYF. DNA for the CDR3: TGCAGTGCTAGAGAGGCGGGAGCCTACGAGCAGTACTTC.

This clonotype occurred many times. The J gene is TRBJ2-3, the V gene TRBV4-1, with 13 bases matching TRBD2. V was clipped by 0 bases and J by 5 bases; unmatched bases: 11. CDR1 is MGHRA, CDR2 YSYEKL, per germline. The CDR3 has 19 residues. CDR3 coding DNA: TGCGCCAGCAGCCAAGATACTAGCGGGGGGGCCATTTCAGGAGATACGCAGTATTTT. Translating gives CASSQDTSGGAISGDTQYF.

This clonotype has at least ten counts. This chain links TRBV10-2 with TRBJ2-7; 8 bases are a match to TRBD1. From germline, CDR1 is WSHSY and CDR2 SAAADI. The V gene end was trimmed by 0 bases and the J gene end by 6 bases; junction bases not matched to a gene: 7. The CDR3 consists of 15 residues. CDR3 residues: CASSESGDRGVEQYF. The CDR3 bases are TGCGCCAGCAGTGAGTCGGGAGACAGGGGTGTCGAGCAGTACTTC.

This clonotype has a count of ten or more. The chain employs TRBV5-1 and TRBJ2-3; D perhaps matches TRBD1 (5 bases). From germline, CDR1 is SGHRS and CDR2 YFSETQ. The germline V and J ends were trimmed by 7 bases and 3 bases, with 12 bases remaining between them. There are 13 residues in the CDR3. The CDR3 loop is CASGDPGTDTQYF. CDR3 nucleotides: TGCGCCAGCGGAGACCCAGGGACAGATACGCAGTATTTT.

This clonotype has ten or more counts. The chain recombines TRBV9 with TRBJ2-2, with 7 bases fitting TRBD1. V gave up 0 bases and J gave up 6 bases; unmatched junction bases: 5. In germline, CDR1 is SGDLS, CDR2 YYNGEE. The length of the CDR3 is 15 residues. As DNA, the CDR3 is TGTGCCAGCAGCGTAGCTACAGGGGTTCCCGGGGAGCTGTTTTTT. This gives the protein CASSVATGVPGELFF.

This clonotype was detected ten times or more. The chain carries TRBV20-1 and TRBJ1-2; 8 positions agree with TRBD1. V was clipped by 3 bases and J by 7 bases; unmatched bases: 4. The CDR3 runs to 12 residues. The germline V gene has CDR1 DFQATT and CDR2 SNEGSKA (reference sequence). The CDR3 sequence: CSASQGAGGYTF. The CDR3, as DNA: TGCAGTGCTAGCCAGGGGGCGGGTGGCTACACCTTC.

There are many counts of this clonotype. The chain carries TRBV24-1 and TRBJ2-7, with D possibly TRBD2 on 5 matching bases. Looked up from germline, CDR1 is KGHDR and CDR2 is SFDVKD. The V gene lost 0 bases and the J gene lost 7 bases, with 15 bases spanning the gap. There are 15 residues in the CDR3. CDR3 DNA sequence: TGTGCCACCAGTGATTTGTCCACTTCTACGGGGGAGCAGTACTTC. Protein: CATSDLSTSTGEQYF.

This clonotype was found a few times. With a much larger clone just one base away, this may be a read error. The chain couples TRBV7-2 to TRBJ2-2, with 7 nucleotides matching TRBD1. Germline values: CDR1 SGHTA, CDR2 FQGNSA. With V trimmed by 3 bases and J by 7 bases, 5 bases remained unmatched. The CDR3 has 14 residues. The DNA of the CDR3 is TGTGCCAGCAGCTTTCAGGGGGTCGGCGGGGAGCTGTTTTTT. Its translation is CASSFQGVGGELFF.

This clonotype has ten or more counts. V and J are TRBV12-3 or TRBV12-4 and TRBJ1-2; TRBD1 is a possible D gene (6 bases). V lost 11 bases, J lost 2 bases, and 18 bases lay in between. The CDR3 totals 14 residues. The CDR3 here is CAGKHRDGNYGYTF. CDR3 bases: TGTGCCGGCAAACACAGGGACGGCAACTATGGCTACACCTTC.

The CDR3 coding sequence is TGTGCCAGCAGAAGACAGGGGGCTTCCTACGAGCAGTACTTC. Translated: CASRRQGASYEQYF. This chain joins TRBV25-1 and TRBJ2-7; 10 nucleotides line up with TRBD1. V lost 6 bases and J lost 1; bases outside the gene matches: 3. The CDR3 covers 14 residues. Germline V gene lookup returns CDR1 MGHDK and CDR2 SYGVNS.

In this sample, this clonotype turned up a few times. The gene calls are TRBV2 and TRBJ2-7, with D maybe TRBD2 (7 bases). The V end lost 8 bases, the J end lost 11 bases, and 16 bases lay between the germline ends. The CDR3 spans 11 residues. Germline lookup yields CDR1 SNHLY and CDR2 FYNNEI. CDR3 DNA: TGTGCCAGCGTCGAGAGGGGGGGGAAGTACTTC. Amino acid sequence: CASVERGGKYF.

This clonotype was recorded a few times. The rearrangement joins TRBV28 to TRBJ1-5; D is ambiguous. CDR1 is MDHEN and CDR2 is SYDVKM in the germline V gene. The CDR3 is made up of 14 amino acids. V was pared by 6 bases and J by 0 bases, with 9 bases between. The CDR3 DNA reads TGTGCCAGCAGACAGATTAATAGCAATCAGCCCCAGCATTTT. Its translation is CASRQINSNQPQHF.

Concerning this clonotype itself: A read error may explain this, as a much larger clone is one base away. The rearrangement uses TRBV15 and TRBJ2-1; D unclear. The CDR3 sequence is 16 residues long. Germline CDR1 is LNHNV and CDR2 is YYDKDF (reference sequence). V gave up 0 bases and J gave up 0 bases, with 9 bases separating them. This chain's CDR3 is CATSRDIASSYNEQFF. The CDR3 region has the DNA TGTGCCACCAGCAGAGATATCGCTTCCTCCTACAATGAGCAGTTCTTC.